Listed below are T cell receptor beta chains from one sample, sequenced in a study of shared clonotypes between healthy human individuals. Sequencing used immunoSEQ multiplex PCR; TCRdb keeps in-frame clones, though not all of them. The sample records nearly 500,000 clones, over 60% being singletons. The sequenced sample was PBMCs. These TCRs come from a woman aged 40-49 years in good health. Some clones in this sample may be carry-over from other donors' samples. Each CDR3 is given with its conserved first and last residue. The order of the fields is clone size, D gene, V gene, J gene, CDR3 protein, CDR3 DNA. D genes are given only for firm matches. Some rows have no size entry. The others give once, few or many, or a class for an expanded clone.

abundance: .
d_gene: .
v_gene: TRBV28
j_gene: TRBJ2-5
CDR3aa: CASSAGIQETQYF
CDR3nt: TGTGCCAGCAGCGCGGGGATACAAGAGACCCAGTACTTC

abundance: once
d_gene: .
v_gene: TRBV28
j_gene: TRBJ1-1
CDR3aa: CASSLPRTGMNTEAFF
CDR3nt: TGTGCCAGCAGTTTGCCACGGACCGGCATGAACACTGAAGCTTTCTTT

abundance: few
d_gene: .
v_gene: TRBV30
j_gene: TRBJ1-5
CDR3aa: CAWSVPGSQPQHF
CDR3nt: TGTGCCTGGAGTGTGCCAGGTAGTCAGCCCCAGCATTTT

abundance: .
d_gene: TRBD1
v_gene: TRBV5-1
j_gene: TRBJ2-5
CDR3aa: CASSLAGTGIGGQETQYF
CDR3nt: TGCGCCAGCAGCTTGGCCGGGACAGGGATAGGGGGGCAAGAGACCCAGTACTTC

abundance: once
d_gene: TRBD1
v_gene: TRBV27
j_gene: TRBJ1-2
CDR3aa: CASSSLGQGALGYTF
CDR3nt: TGTGCCAGCAGTAGCCTGGGACAGGGGGCGCTCGGCTACACCTTC

abundance: .
d_gene: .
v_gene: TRBV6-6
j_gene: TRBJ1-5
CDR3aa: CASKGAYNQPQHF
CDR3nt: TGTGCCAGCAAAGGAGCCTACAATCAGCCCCAGCATTTT

abundance: .
d_gene: .
v_gene: TRBV15
j_gene: TRBJ2-2
CDR3aa: CATSRPLITSPGELFF
CDR3nt: TGTGCCACCAGCCGACCGCTAATTACTAGTCCCGGGGAGCTGTTTTTT

abundance: .
d_gene: .
v_gene: TRBV14
j_gene: TRBJ2-2
CDR3aa: CASSQTLSNTGELFF
CDR3nt: TGTGCCAGCAGCCAAACCCTGTCCAACACCGGGGAGCTGTTTTTT

abundance: .
d_gene: .
v_gene: TRBV2
j_gene: TRBJ1-1
CDR3aa: CASSERLGSTEAFF
CDR3nt: TGTGCCAGCAGTGAACGGTTGGGGAGCACTGAAGCTTTCTTT

abundance: .
d_gene: .
v_gene: TRBV30
j_gene: TRBJ2-5
CDR3aa: CAWSWGGRETQYF
CDR3nt: TGTGCCTGGAGCTGGGGGGGGCGAGAGACCCAGTACTTC

abundance: .
d_gene: TRBD2
v_gene: TRBV6-4
j_gene: TRBJ2-1
CDR3aa: CASSDVSGTKQFF
CDR3nt: TGTGCCAGCAGTGACGTATCCGGGACTAAGCAGTTCTTC

abundance: few
d_gene: TRBD1
v_gene: TRBV19
j_gene: TRBJ1-2
CDR3aa: CASSIGTALVGGYTF
CDR3nt: TGTGCCAGTAGTATCGGGACAGCCTTAGTCGGTGGCTACACCTTC

abundance: .
d_gene: .
v_gene: TRBV6-6
j_gene: TRBJ2-1
CDR3aa: CASSFAPYNEQFF
CDR3nt: TGTGCCAGCAGTTTTGCGCCCTACAATGAGCAGTTCTTC

abundance: .
d_gene: .
v_gene: TRBV15
j_gene: TRBJ1-4
CDR3aa: CATSRDLGATNEKLFF
CDR3nt: TGTGCCACCAGCAGAGATTTGGGTGCAACTAATGAAAAACTGTTTTTT

abundance: .
d_gene: .
v_gene: TRBV7-2
j_gene: TRBJ2-7
CDR3aa: CASSLVRGSYEQYF
CDR3nt: TGTGCCAGCAGCTTAGTGAGGGGGTCCTACGAGCAGTACTTC

abundance: .
d_gene: .
v_gene: TRBV5-1
j_gene: TRBJ2-2
CDR3aa: CASSSKYVTGELFF
CDR3nt: TGCGCCAGCAGCTCTAAGTATGTTACCGGGGAGCTGTTTTTT

abundance: .
d_gene: TRBD2
v_gene: TRBV2
j_gene: TRBJ2-3
CDR3aa: CASRPGLAGNTQYF
CDR3nt: TGTGCCAGCAGGCCGGGACTAGCGGGGAATACGCAGTATTTT

abundance: .
d_gene: TRBD1
v_gene: TRBV18
j_gene: TRBJ2-7
CDR3aa: CASSPRGEGAVEQYF
CDR3nt: TGTGCCAGCTCACCACGAGGCGAGGGGGCGGTTGAGCAGTACTTC

abundance: once
d_gene: .
v_gene: TRBV28
j_gene: TRBJ1-5
CDR3aa: CASSFRGYGNQPQHF
CDR3nt: TGTGCCAGCAGTTTCAGGGGATATGGCAATCAGCCCCAGCATTTT

abundance: .
d_gene: .
v_gene: TRBV28
j_gene: TRBJ1-5
CDR3aa: CASSFRRQPQHF
CDR3nt: TGTGCCAGCAGCTTCCGGCGTCAGCCCCAGCATTTT

abundance: few
d_gene: .
v_gene: TRBV30
j_gene: TRBJ1-2
CDR3aa: CAWSINWGSGYTF
CDR3nt: TGTGCCTGGAGTATTAATTGGGGTAGTGGCTACACCTTC

abundance: .
d_gene: .
v_gene: TRBV7-9
j_gene: TRBJ2-1
CDR3aa: CASSFRAYNGQFF
CDR3nt: TGTGCCAGCAGCTTCCGGGCCTACAATGGGCAGTTCTTC

abundance: .
d_gene: .
v_gene: TRBV11-2
j_gene: TRBJ2-5
CDR3aa: CASSFSEQETQYF
CDR3nt: TGTGCCAGCAGCTTCTCGGAACAAGAGACCCAGTACTTC

abundance: .
d_gene: .
v_gene: TRBV28
j_gene: TRBJ2-5
CDR3aa: CASSSRGLRKQETQYF
CDR3nt: TGTGCCAGCAGTTCCCGGGGTCTCCGAAAGCAAGAGACCCAGTACTTC

abundance: .
d_gene: .
v_gene: TRBV30
j_gene: TRBJ1-1
CDR3aa: CAWSVVSRTEAFF
CDR3nt: TGTGCCTGGAGTGTGGTCAGCCGCACTGAAGCTTTCTTT

abundance: few
d_gene: TRBD1
v_gene: TRBV7-8
j_gene: TRBJ2-7
CDR3aa: CASSPTFGQGSSYEQYF
CDR3nt: TGTGCCAGCAGCCCGACGTTCGGACAGGGAAGCTCCTACGAGCAGTACTTC

abundance: .
d_gene: TRBD2
v_gene: TRBV6-1
j_gene: TRBJ2-7
CDR3aa: CASSGGLASTYEQYF
CDR3nt: TGTGCCAGCAGTGGCGGACTAGCGAGTACCTACGAGCAGTACTTC

abundance: .
d_gene: TRBD2
v_gene: TRBV30
j_gene: TRBJ2-1
CDR3aa: CAWTGLAGELQFF
CDR3nt: TGTGCCTGGACGGGACTAGCGGGAGAGTTACAGTTCTTC

abundance: .
d_gene: .
v_gene: TRBV28
j_gene: TRBJ1-4
CDR3aa: CASSFRSAGNEKLFF
CDR3nt: TGTGCCAGCAGTTTCCGGTCGGCAGGTAACGAAAAACTGTTTTTT

abundance: once
d_gene: TRBD2
v_gene: TRBV7-9
j_gene: TRBJ2-5
CDR3aa: CASSAHLAGRGETQYF
CDR3nt: TGTGCCAGCAGCGCCCATCTAGCGGGAAGAGGGGAGACCCAGTACTTC

abundance: .
d_gene: TRBD1
v_gene: TRBV9
j_gene: TRBJ2-7
CDR3aa: CASSVGSAGGLYEQYF
CDR3nt: TGTGCCAGCAGCGTAGGATCGGCAGGGGGCTTATACGAGCAGTACTTC

abundance: .
d_gene: .
v_gene: TRBV4-1
j_gene: TRBJ1-5
CDR3aa: CASSHQVGNQPQHF
CDR3nt: TGCGCCAGCAGCCACCAAGTTGGCAATCAGCCCCAGCATTTT

abundance: .
d_gene: .
v_gene: TRBV5-5
j_gene: TRBJ1-2
CDR3aa: CASSHQLRDGEYGYTF
CDR3nt: TGTGCCAGCAGCCACCAGCTCCGGGACGGAGAATATGGCTACACCTTC

abundance: .
d_gene: .
v_gene: TRBV7-2
j_gene: TRBJ2-1
CDR3aa: CASSLDGGIYEQFF
CDR3nt: TGTGCCAGCAGCTTGGACGGAGGGATCTATGAGCAGTTCTTC

abundance: .
d_gene: TRBD1
v_gene: TRBV11-2
j_gene: TRBJ2-7
CDR3aa: CASSPTGAGEQYF
CDR3nt: TGTGCCAGCAGCCCAACAGGGGCCGGGGAGCAGTACTTC

abundance: .
d_gene: .
v_gene: TRBV6-1
j_gene: TRBJ2-7
CDR3aa: CASSEDVPGLEQYF
CDR3nt: TGTGCCAGCAGTGAAGACGTTCCGGGGCTCGAGCAGTACTTC

abundance: .
d_gene: .
v_gene: TRBV14
j_gene: TRBJ1-1
CDR3aa: CASSQNRDTEAFF
CDR3nt: TGTGCCAGCAGCCAGAACAGGGACACTGAAGCTTTCTTT

abundance: .
d_gene: .
v_gene: TRBV6-1
j_gene: TRBJ1-5
CDR3aa: CASSEDWVGQPQHF
CDR3nt: TGTGCCAGCAGTGAGGACTGGGTGGGGCAGCCCCAGCATTTT

abundance: .
d_gene: .
v_gene: TRBV30
j_gene: TRBJ2-7
CDR3aa: CAWSPRRNYEQYF
CDR3nt: TGTGCCTGGAGTCCTCGTAGAAACTACGAGCAGTACTTC

abundance: .
d_gene: TRBD1
v_gene: TRBV2
j_gene: TRBJ2-1
CDR3aa: CASSAGQTNNEQFF
CDR3nt: TGTGCCAGCAGTGCGGGACAGACTAACAATGAGCAGTTCTTC

abundance: many
d_gene: .
v_gene: TRBV5-1
j_gene: TRBJ2-1
CDR3aa: CASSLAPPGAGSYNEQFF
CDR3nt: TGCGCCAGCAGCTTGGCTCCCCCAGGAGCGGGCTCCTACAATGAGCAGTTCTTC

abundance: .
d_gene: .
v_gene: TRBV5-1
j_gene: TRBJ2-7
CDR3aa: CASSLAPAGLVEQYF
CDR3nt: TGCGCCAGCAGCTTGGCCCCTGCGGGTTTGGTCGAGCAGTACTTC

abundance: .
d_gene: .
v_gene: TRBV5-1
j_gene: TRBJ1-1
CDR3aa: CASSLAAVLNTEAFF
CDR3nt: TGCGCCAGCAGCTTGGCGGCGGTCCTGAACACTGAAGCTTTCTTT

abundance: .
d_gene: .
v_gene: TRBV11-3
j_gene: TRBJ2-1
CDR3aa: CASSRGGASGLSYNEQFF
CDR3nt: TGTGCCAGCAGCCGTGGGGGGGCTAGCGGACTCTCCTACAATGAGCAGTTCTTC

abundance: .
d_gene: .
v_gene: TRBV5-1
j_gene: TRBJ1-6
CDR3aa: CASSEGPNSPLHF
CDR3nt: TGCGCCAGCAGCGAGGGCCCGAATTCACCCCTCCACTTT

abundance: .
d_gene: .
v_gene: TRBV5-1
j_gene: TRBJ2-3
CDR3aa: CASSLAGTDTQYF
CDR3nt: TGCGCCAGCAGCTTGGCGGGTACAGATACGCAGTATTTT

abundance: many
d_gene: .
v_gene: TRBV2
j_gene: TRBJ2-1
CDR3aa: CASNGAQRGNEQFF
CDR3nt: TGTGCCAGCAACGGGGCCCAGAGGGGCAATGAGCAGTTCTTC

abundance: .
d_gene: .
v_gene: TRBV5-1
j_gene: TRBJ2-5
CDR3aa: CASSLGGVQETQYF
CDR3nt: TGCGCCAGCAGCTTGGGCGGGGTCCAAGAGACCCAGTACTTC

abundance: .
d_gene: TRBD2
v_gene: TRBV11-3
j_gene: TRBJ2-3
CDR3aa: CASSPSGSGDTQYF
CDR3nt: TGTGCCAGCAGCCCTAGCGGGAGCGGAGATACGCAGTATTTT

abundance: .
d_gene: .
v_gene: TRBV5-1
j_gene: TRBJ2-7
CDR3aa: CASRRETGPYEQYF
CDR3nt: TGCGCCAGCAGACGAGAGACGGGGCCCTACGAGCAGTACTTC

abundance: many
d_gene: .
v_gene: TRBV7-8
j_gene: TRBJ2-7
CDR3aa: CASSLARTGYEQYF
CDR3nt: TGTGCCAGCAGCTTAGCGCGAACGGGCTACGAGCAGTACTTC

abundance: .
d_gene: .
v_gene: TRBV5-4
j_gene: TRBJ2-3
CDR3aa: CASSSVAGYFVTDTQYF
CDR3nt: TGTGCCAGCAGCTCCGTGGCCGGGTACTTTGTCACAGATACGCAGTATTTT

abundance: few
d_gene: TRBD1
v_gene: TRBV6-6
j_gene: TRBJ1-4
CDR3aa: CASSTEDRGFEKLFF
CDR3nt: TGTGCCAGCAGCACCGAGGACAGGGGCTTTGAAAAACTGTTTTTT